One sample yielded the 23 T cell receptor beta chains listed below, sequenced in a study of Ad26.COV2.S vaccination and SARS-CoV-2 variants. Treatment specified: around 19 received Ad26.COV2.S at low or high dose, single or two shots; roughly five received placebo; per-sample allocation not given. Samples were taken on day 63 after the first vaccine or placebo injection. Only in-frame clones appear in the TCRdb table, and some are missing; sequencing was by immunoSEQ multiplex PCR. The data contain 350,000 to 500,000 clones, around 90% of them seen just once; the ten biggest clones take up 4.3%. The sequences come from peripheral blood, collected in a trial of Ad26.COV2.S vaccine versus placebo. All receptors derive from a person aged 18-60 years who received the Ad26.COV2.S COVID-19 vaccine or a placebo.

The CDR3 here is CASSFRELQETQYF. The CDR3, as DNA: TGCGCCAGCAGCTTTAGGGAGTTACAAGAGACCCAGTACTTC. This chain connects TRBV5-1 to TRBJ2-5; tentatively, D is TRBD2 (5 bases). This CDR3 region has 14 residues. V was pared by 2 bases and J by 2 bases, with 10 bases between. CDR1 SGHRS and CDR2 YFSETQ come from the germline V gene. Full variable domain (missing parts from reference TRBV5-1 and TRBJ2-5): KAGVTQTPRYLIKTRGQQVTLSCSPISGHRSVSWYQQTPGQGLQFLFEYFSETQRNKGNFPGRFSGRQFSNSRSEMNVSTLELGDSALYLCASSFRELQETQYFGPGTRLLVL.

This chain connects TRBV6-5 to TRBJ2-1; 10 bases fit TRBD2. V shed 2 bases, J shed 3 bases, and the junction held 4 bases outside the gene matches. CDR1 MNHEY and CDR2 SVGAGI come from the germline V gene. The CDR3 is 16 amino acids. CDR3 nucleotide sequence: TGTGCCAGCAGTTACGGGCTAGCGGGAGACTACAATGAGCAGTTCTTC. Translating it yields CASSYGLAGDYNEQFF.

This clone was counted a single time. Additional DNA sequences in this sample encode the identical CDR3. The CDR3: CASSTGQGAGNEQFF. The CDR3 DNA is TGTGCCAGCAGCACTGGACAGGGGGCGGGGAATGAGCAGTTCTTC. The chain carries TRBV5-4 and TRBJ2-1; the match to TRBD1 covers 11 bases. Trimming removed 4 bases from V and 7 bases from J; junction bases left unmatched: 7. The CDR3 extends over 15 amino acids. Per the germline V gene, CDR1 is SGHNT and CDR2 is YYREEE (reference sequence).

The V and J genes are TRBV3-1 (or the pseudogene TRBV3-2) and TRBJ1-4; 8 bases fit TRBD1. Germline CDR1 and CDR2: LGHDT and YNNKEL (reference sequence). The ends lost 0 bases at V and 4 bases at J; junction bases unmatched: 4. The CDR3 is 16 residues long. The CDR3 DNA follows: TGTGCCAGCAGCCAAGATAGGACAGGGCGTAATGAAAAACTGTTTTTT. Encoded protein: CASSQDRTGRNEKLFF.

The chain joins TRBV21-1 to TRBJ2-4. TRBV21-1 is listed as a pseudogene. The CDR3 length is 16 residues. The CDR3 loop is CASSKASRQAKNIQYF. CDR3 sequence (DNA): TGTGCCAGCAGCAAAGCGTCCCGGCAAGCCAAAAACATTCAGTACTTC.

V is TRBV14 and J is TRBJ1-6; D remains unclear. Germline V gives CDR1 SGHDN, CDR2 FVKESK. This CDR3 comprises 17 residues. V lost 1 base and J lost 10, with 20 bases in between. For the CDR3, the DNA is TGTGCCAGCAGCCAAGCTACAGTCTTAAGGTTGGGATCACCCCTCCACTTT. It codes for CASSQATVLRLGSPLHF.

The chain links TRBV19 to TRBJ1-2, with 9 bases identical to TRBD1. Germline CDR1 reads LNHDA; CDR2 reads SQIVND (reference sequence). The CDR3 is 18 residues long. J lost 4 bases, V lost 3 bases, and 15 bases had no gene match. CDR3 nucleotide sequence: TGTGCCAGTAGTATTCGGCCCGACTGGGACAGGGCGATCTATGGCTACACCTTC. Protein sequence: CASSIRPDWDRAIYGYTF.

This CDR3 reads CASSPKPNTQYF. CDR3 DNA: TGTGCCAGCAGTCCCAAGCCGAATACGCAGTATTTT. This chain uses TRBV27 with TRBJ2-3; D gene unclear. The CDR3 consists of 12 residues. V lost 5 bases and J lost 7, with 10 bases in between. CDR1 and CDR2 (germline): MNHEY, SMNVEV (reference sequence).

The DNA of the CDR3 is TGTGCCAGCAGCTTAGCTCCTTTCGTAGACTCCTACAATGAGCAGTTCTTC. Protein product: CASSLAPFVDSYNEQFF. The chain joins TRBV7-2 to TRBJ2-1; no reliable D call. V was shortened by 0 bases and J by 0 bases, with 12 bases between the two germline ends. The CDR3 spans 17 residues. CDR1 and CDR2 from the germline V gene are SGHTA and FQGNSA.

The chain couples TRBV28 to TRBJ2-5; 11 bases are shared with TRBD2. Per the germline V gene, CDR1 is MDHEN and CDR2 is SYDVKM. Germline trimming cut 5 bases from V and 5 bases from J; bases unmatched to any gene: 13. This CDR3 region has 17 residues. The chain's CDR3 is CASSTLAGATRAETQYF. CDR3 DNA sequence: TGTGCCAGCAGTACACTAGCGGGAGCGACAAGGGCGGAGACCCAGTACTTC.

V gene TRBV3-1 (or the pseudogene TRBV3-2) combines with J gene TRBJ1-1, with 10 bases lining up with TRBD1. V dropped 8 bases and J dropped 6; count of bases not matched to a gene: 12. Looked up from germline, CDR1 is LGHDT and CDR2 is YNNKEL (reference sequence). CDR3 length equals 15 residues. The CDR3 reads CASGPGTGALAEAFF. The CDR3 nucleotides are TGTGCCAGCGGACCCGGGACAGGGGCTCTCGCTGAAGCTTTCTTT.

V usage is TRBV7-9 and J usage is TRBJ2-3; TRBD2 aligns across 7 bases. Germline values: CDR1 SEHNR, CDR2 FQNEAQ (reference sequence). The CDR3 runs to 16 residues. The V gene end was trimmed by 1 base and the J gene end by 0 bases; junction bases not matched to a gene: 4. CDR3 bases: TGTGCCAGCAGCTTAGGAAATAGCGGGAGCACAGATACGCAGTATTTT. It specifies CASSLGNSGSTDTQYF.

A remark on this clone: A much larger clonotype is one base distant, so this may be a read error. The chain recombines TRBV28 with TRBJ2-1; D ambiguous. Trimming pared 3 bases from V and 9 bases from J, leaving 6 bases between. Germline CDR1 reads MDHEN; CDR2 reads SYDVKM. This CDR3 region has 11 residues. The CDR3 reads CASSLGGEQFF. For the CDR3, the DNA is TGTGCCAGCAGTTTGGGTGGTGAGCAGTTCTTC. The variable domain in full, completed from reference TRBV28 and TRBJ2-1, reads DVKVTQSSRYLVKRTGEKVFLECVQDMDHENMFWYRQDPGLGLRLIYFSYDVKMKEKGDIPEGYSVSREKKERFSLILESASTNQTSMYLCASSLGGEQFFGPGTRLTVL.

The rearrangement joins TRBV4-2 to TRBJ2-1; 8 bases align to TRBD2. The germline V gene encodes CDR1 LGHNA and CDR2 YNFKEQ. CDR3 size: 14 residues. V shed 6 bases, J shed 7 bases, and the junction held 8 bases outside the gene matches. The CDR3 reads CASRNPGLGNEQFF. The CDR3 DNA reads TGTGCCAGCAGGAACCCGGGACTAGGGAATGAGCAGTTCTTC.

The chain is built from TRBV5-6 and TRBJ2-1; 11 nucleotides agree with TRBD2. The J segment lost 0 bases and the V segment lost 4 bases, leaving 9 bases of the junction unmatched. This CDR3 region has 18 residues. Germline CDR1 SGHDT, CDR2 YYEEEE. Here the CDR3 reads CASSPRTGLADSYNEQFF. The CDR3 nucleotides are TGTGCCAGCAGCCCCCGCACGGGACTAGCGGACTCCTACAATGAGCAGTTCTTC.

The chain carries TRBV28 and TRBJ2-1; TRBD1 matches at 7 bases. CDR1 MDHEN and CDR2 SYDVKM come from the germline V gene. Germline trimming cut 6 bases from V and 9 bases from J; bases unmatched to any gene: 2. CDR3 length: 11 residues. The CDR3 spells CASSSGGEQFF. CDR3 nucleotide sequence: TGTGCCAGCAGCTCAGGGGGTGAGCAGTTCTTC.

J is TRBJ2-7 and V is TRBV14; 7 nucleotides line up with TRBD1. The germline V gene encodes CDR1 SGHDN and CDR2 FVKESK. The CDR3 loop spans 16 amino acids. Trimming at V came to 3 bases and at J to 3 bases, leaving 11 bases not matched to a gene. CDR3 in DNA: TGTGCCAGCAGCCATGCCGCCGGGACAGCAAACTACGAGCAGTACTTC. Its translation is CASSHAAGTANYEQYF.

The CDR3: CASSFDVGGPQHF. CDR3 DNA: TGTGCCAGCAGTTTTGACGTCGGAGGGCCCCAGCATTTT. The chain employs TRBV28 and TRBJ1-5; D remains ambiguous. V was cut by 3 bases and J by 9 bases, with 12 bases left in between. The CDR3 has 13 residues. Germline CDR1 reads MDHEN; CDR2 reads SYDVKM.

The chain combines TRBV28 with TRBJ2-3; D call uncertain. Germline loops: CDR1 MDHEN, CDR2 SYDVKM. The CDR3 covers 14 residues. Trimming left V 1 base short and J 7 bases short, with 12 bases between. The CDR3 loop is CASSLSGVVNTQYF. The CDR3 DNA reads as TGTGCCAGCAGTTTATCCGGAGTTGTGAATACGCAGTATTTT.

This rearrangement joins TRBV19 to TRBJ2-3; D is unclear. The CDR3 runs 14 residues. Germline loops: CDR1 LNHDA, CDR2 SQIVND (reference sequence). Trimming took off 3 bases at V and 3 bases at J, with 10 bases between the two ends. The DNA of the CDR3 is TGTGCCAGTAGTATCGGGCAAGGGACAGATACGCAGTATTTT. Protein: CASSIGQGTDTQYF.

The chain employs TRBV18 and TRBJ1-6, with TRBD1 matching over 8 bases. CDR3 length equals 14 residues. The germline gives CDR1 KGHSH, CDR2 LQKENI. J was trimmed by 4 bases and V by 5 bases; bases with no gene match: 1. Here the CDR3 DNA reads TGTGCCAGCTCAGGACAGGGTTATAATTCACCCCTCCACTTT. Its protein product is CASSGQGYNSPLHF.

The rearrangement joins TRBV27 to TRBJ1-3; 7 positions agree with TRBD1. This CDR3 is 16 amino acids long. V lost 3 bases to trimming and J lost 2 bases; unmatched junction nucleotides: 7. CDR1 is MNHEY, CDR2 SMNVEV, per germline (reference sequence). CDR3 region: CASSLERTGAGNTIYF. Written as DNA, the CDR3 is TGTGCCAGCAGTTTGGAAAGGACAGGAGCTGGAAACACCATATATTTT.

This clone was seen only a few times. The rearrangement joins TRBV27 to TRBJ2-1, with D uncertain. Germline V lookup: CDR1 MNHEY, CDR2 SMNVEV (reference sequence). CDR3 size: 13 residues. Trimming shortened V by 2 bases and J by 6 bases, and 8 bases separated the two germline ends. In DNA, the CDR3 is TGTGCCAGCAGTTTAGGTGGTTCCAATGAGCAGTTCTTC. Translation gives CASSLGGSNEQFF.